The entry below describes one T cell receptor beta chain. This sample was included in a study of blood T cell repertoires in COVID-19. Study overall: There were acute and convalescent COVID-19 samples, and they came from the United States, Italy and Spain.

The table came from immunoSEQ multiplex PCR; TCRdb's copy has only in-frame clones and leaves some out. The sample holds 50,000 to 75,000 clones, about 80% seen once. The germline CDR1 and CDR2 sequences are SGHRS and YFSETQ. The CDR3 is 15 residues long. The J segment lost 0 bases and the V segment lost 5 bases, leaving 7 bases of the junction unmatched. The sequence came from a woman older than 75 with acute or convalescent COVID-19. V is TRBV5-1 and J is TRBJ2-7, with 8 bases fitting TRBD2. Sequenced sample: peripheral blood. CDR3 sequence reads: CASSLGLAGSYEQYF. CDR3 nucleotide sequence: TGCGCCAGCAGTCTCGGGCTAGCGGGCTCCTACGAGCAGTACTTC.